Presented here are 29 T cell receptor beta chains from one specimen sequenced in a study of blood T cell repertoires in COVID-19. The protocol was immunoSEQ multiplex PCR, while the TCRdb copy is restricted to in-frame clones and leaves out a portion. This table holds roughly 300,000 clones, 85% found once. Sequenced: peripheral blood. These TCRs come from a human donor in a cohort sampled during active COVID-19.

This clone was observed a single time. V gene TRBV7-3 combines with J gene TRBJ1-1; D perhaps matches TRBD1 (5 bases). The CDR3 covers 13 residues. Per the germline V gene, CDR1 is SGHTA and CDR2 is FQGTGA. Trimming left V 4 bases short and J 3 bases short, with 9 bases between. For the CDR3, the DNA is TGTGCCAGCAGCTCAGGGATTCACACTGAAGCTTTCTTT. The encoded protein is CASSSGIHTEAFF.

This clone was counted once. In nucleotides, the CDR3 is TGTGCCAGCTTAGTCAGGGAGGACACCGGGGAGCTGTTTTTT. Translation: CASLVREDTGELFF. This chain links TRBV2 with TRBJ2-2; perhaps TRBD2 as D (6 bases). The length of the CDR3 is 14 residues. Germline CDR1 and CDR2: SNHLY and FYNNEI. V lost 8 bases and J lost 3, with 13 bases in between. Filled out from reference TRBV2 and TRBJ2-2, the complete variable domain reads EPEVTQTPSHQVTQMGQEVILRCVPISNHLYFYWYRQILGQKVEFLVSFYNNEISEKSEIFDDQFSVERPDGSNFTLKIRSTKLEDSAMYFCASLVREDTGELFFGEGSRLTVL.

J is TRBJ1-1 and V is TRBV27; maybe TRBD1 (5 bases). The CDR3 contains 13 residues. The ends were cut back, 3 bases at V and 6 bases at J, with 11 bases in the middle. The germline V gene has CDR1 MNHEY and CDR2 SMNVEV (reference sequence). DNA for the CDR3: TGTGCCAGCAGTTTTCGAGTGGGGCCTGAAGCTTTCTTT. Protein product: CASSFRVGPEAFF.

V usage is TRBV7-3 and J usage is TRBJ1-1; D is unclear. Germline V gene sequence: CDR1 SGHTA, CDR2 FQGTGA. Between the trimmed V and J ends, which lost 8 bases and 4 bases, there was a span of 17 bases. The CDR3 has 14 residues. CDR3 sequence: CASGITGDGTEAFF. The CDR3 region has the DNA TGTGCCAGCGGTATTACGGGAGATGGCACTGAAGCTTTCTTT.

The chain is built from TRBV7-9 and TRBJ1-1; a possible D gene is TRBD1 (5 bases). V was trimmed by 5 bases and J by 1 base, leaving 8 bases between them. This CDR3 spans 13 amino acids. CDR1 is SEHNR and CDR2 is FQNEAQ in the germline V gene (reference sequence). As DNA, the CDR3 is TGTGCCAGCAGCCCTCAGGGGAACACTGAAGCTTTCTTT. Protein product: CASSPQGNTEAFF.

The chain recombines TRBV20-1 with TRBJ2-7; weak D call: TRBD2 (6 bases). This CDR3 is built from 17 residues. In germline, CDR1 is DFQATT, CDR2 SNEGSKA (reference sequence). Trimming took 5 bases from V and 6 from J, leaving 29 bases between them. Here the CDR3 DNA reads TGCAGTGCTGGTGGACCAAGATCCGGGACTCAGAAGGGCGAGCAGTACTTC. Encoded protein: CSAGGPRSGTQKGEQYF.

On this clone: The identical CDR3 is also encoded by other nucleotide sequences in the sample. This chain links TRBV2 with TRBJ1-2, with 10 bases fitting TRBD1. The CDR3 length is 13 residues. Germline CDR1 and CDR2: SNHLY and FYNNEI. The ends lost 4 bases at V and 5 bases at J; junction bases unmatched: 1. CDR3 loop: CASSAGQGYGYTF. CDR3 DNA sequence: TGTGCCAGCAGTGCGGGACAGGGGTATGGCTACACCTTC.

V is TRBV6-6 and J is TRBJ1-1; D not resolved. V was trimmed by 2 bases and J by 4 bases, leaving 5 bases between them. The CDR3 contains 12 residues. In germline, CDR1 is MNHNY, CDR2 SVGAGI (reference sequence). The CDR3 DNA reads TGTGCCAGCAGTTACCTTTCCACTGAAGCTTTCTTT. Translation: CASSYLSTEAFF.

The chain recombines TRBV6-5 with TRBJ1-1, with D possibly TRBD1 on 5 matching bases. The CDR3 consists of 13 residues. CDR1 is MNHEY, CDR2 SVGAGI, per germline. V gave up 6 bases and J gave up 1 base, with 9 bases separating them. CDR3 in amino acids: CASSRQWNTEAFF. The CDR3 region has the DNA TGTGCCAGCAGCAGACAGTGGAACACTGAAGCTTTCTTT.

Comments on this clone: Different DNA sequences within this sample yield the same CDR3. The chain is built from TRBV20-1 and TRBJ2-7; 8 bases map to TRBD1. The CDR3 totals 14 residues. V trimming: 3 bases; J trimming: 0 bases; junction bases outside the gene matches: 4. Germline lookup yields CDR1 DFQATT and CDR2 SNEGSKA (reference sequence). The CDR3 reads CSASRGTGSYEQYF. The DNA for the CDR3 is TGCAGTGCTAGTAGGGGGACAGGCTCCTACGAGCAGTACTTC.

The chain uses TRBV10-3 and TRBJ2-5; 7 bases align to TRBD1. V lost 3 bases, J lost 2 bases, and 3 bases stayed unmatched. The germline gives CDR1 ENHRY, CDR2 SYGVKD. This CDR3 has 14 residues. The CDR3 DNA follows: TGTGCCATCAGTGACTCGGACAGGCAAGAGACCCAGTACTTC. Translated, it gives CAISDSDRQETQYF.

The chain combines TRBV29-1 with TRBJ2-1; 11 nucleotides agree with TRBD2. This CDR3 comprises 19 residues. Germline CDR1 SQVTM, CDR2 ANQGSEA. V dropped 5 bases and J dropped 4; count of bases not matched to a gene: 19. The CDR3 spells CSVWAGASGGRLLYNEQFF. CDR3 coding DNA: TGCAGCGTTTGGGCCGGAGCTAGCGGGGGGAGACTACTATACAATGAGCAGTTCTTC.

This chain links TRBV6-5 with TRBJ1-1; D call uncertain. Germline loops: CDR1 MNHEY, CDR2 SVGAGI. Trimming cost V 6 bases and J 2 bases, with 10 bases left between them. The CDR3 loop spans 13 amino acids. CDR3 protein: CASRVRFNTEAFF. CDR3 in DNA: TGTGCCAGCAGAGTGAGGTTTAACACTGAAGCTTTCTTT.

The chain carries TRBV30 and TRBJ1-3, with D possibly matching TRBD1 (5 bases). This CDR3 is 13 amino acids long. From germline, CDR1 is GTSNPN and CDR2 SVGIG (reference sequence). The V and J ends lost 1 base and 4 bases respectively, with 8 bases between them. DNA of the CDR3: TGTGCCTGGAGTGGGGGCAAAGGAAACACCATATATTTT. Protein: CAWSGGKGNTIYF.

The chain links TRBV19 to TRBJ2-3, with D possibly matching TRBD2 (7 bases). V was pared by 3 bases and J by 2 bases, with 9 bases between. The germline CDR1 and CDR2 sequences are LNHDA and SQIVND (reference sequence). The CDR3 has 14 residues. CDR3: CASSIGGLTDTQYF. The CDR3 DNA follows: TGTGCCAGTAGTATCGGGGGGCTCACAGATACGCAGTATTTT.

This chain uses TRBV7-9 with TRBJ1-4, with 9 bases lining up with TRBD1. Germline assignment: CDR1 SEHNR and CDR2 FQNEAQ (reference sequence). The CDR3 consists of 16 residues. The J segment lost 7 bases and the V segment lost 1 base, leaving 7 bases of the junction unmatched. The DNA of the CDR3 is TGTGCCAGCAGCTTAGGGTACGGGACAGGGCTTGAAAAACTGTTTTTT. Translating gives CASSLGYGTGLEKLFF.

CDR3 in DNA: TGTGCCTTAGCACTGGGTGGCGCTGAAGCTTTCTTT. It yields the protein CALALGGAEAFF. The chain recombines TRBV12-3 or TRBV12-4 with TRBJ1-1; D not certain. Trimming pared 11 bases from V and 6 bases from J, leaving 16 bases between. There are 12 residues in the CDR3.

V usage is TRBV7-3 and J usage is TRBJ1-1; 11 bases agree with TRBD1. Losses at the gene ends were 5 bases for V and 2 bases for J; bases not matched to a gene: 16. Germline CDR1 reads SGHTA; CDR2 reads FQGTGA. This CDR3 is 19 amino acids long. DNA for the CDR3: TGTGCCAGCAGCCCTCACCCTTTTGGGACAGGGGGGACAAACACTGAAGCTTTCTTT. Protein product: CASSPHPFGTGGTNTEAFF.

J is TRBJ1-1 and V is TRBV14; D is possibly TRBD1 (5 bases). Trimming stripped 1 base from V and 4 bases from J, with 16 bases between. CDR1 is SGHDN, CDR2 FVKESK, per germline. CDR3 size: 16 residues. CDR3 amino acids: CASSQGLKQGITEAFF. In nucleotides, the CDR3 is TGTGCCAGCAGCCAAGGCTTAAAGCAGGGTATCACTGAAGCTTTCTTT.

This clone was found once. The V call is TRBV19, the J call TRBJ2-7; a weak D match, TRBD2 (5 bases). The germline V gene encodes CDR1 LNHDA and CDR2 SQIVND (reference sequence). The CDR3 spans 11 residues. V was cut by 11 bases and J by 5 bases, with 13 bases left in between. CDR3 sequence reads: CASGSGNEQYF. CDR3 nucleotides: TGTGCCTCCGGCTCCGGGAACGAGCAGTACTTC.

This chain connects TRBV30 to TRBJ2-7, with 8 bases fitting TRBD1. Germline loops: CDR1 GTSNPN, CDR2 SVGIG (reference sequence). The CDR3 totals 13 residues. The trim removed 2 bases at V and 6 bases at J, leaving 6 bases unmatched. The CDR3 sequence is CAWSMQGAGEQYF. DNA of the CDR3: TGTGCCTGGAGTATGCAGGGGGCAGGCGAGCAGTACTTC.

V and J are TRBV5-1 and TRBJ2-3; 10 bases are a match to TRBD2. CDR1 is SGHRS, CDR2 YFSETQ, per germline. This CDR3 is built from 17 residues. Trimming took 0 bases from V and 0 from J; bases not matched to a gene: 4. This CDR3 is CASSLAGLASSTDTQYF. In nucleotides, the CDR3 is TGCGCCAGCAGCTTGGCGGGACTAGCGAGTAGCACAGATACGCAGTATTTT.

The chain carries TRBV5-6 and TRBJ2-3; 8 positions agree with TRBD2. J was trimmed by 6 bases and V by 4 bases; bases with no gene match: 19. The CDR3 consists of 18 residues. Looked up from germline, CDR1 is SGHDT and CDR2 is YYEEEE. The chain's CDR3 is CASSGEGVGGGHSDTQYF. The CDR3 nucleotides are TGTGCCAGCAGCGGGGAGGGTGTGGGCGGGGGGCATTCCGATACGCAGTATTTT.

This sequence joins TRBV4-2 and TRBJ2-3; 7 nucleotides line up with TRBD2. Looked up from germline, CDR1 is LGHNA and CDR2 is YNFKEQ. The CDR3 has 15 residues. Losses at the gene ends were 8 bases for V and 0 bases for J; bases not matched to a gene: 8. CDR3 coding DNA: TGTGCCAGCTTACCTAGCGGAGGGAGCACAGATACGCAGTATTTT. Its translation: CASLPSGGSTDTQYF.

CDR3 in DNA: TGTGCCAGCAGCCATTCTCGAGACCCTAGTTCTCATACGCAGTATTTT. Translating gives CASSHSRDPSSHTQYF. This chain links TRBV3-1 (or the pseudogene TRBV3-2) with TRBJ2-3, with D unclear. This CDR3 comprises 16 residues. Trimming cost V 3 bases and J 7 bases, with 20 bases left between them. The germline CDR1 and CDR2 sequences are LGHDT and YNNKEL (reference sequence).

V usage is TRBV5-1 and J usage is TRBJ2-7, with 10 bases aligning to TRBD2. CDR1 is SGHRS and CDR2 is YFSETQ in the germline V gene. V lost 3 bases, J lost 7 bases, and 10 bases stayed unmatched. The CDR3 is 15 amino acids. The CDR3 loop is CASSSEEASGGEQYF. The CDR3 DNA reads TGCGCCAGCAGCTCGGAGGAGGCTAGCGGGGGAGAGCAGTACTTC.

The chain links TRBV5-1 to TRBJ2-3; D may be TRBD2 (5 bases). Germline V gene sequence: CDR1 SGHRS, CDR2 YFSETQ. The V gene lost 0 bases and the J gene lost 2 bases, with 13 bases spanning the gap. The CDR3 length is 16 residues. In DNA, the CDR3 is TGCGCCAGCAGCTTGGCCGCCGGGGTACCCACAGATACGCAGTATTTT. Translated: CASSLAAGVPTDTQYF.

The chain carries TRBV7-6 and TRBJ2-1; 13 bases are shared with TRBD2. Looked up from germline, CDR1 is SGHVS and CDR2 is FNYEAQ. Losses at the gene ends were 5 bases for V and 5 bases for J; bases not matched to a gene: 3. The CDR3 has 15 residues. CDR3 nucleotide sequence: TGTGCCAGCAGCCGCACTAGCGGGGGGGACAATGAGCAGTTCTTC. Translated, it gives CASSRTSGGDNEQFF.

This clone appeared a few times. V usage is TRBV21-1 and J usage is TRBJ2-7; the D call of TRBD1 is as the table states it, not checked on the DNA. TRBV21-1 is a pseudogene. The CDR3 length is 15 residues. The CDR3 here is CASSKWGQRVGEQYF. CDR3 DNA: TGTGCCAGCAGCAAATGGGGGCAGAGGGTGGGAGAGCAGTACTTC.